The source of this T cell receptor (beta chain) is a study of long-term antiretroviral therapy in people with HIV. The CDR3 has 15 amino acids. The germline V and J ends were trimmed by 10 bases and 5 bases, with 21 bases remaining between them. Germline lookup yields CDR1 MDHEN and CDR2 SYDVKM. Study-level points and caveats: Diversity increased after ART yet remained lower than in transplant donor controls.

Note on this clone: Its antigen is as yet unknown.

Researchers ran immunoSEQ v3.0 at survey level. TCRdb's table, derived via immunoSEQ multiplex PCR, lists solely in-frame clones and lacks some. This sample has under 30,000 clones; around 83% occur once, and the top ten carry under 6%. The chain uses TRBV28 and TRBJ1-5; D unresolved. This receptor was identified in a man aged 18 to 35 with HIV. Sequenced material: unsorted PBMCs, taken 3 years after starting antiretroviral therapy. The chain's CDR3 is CATATVQLYDQPQHF. The CDR3 bases are TGTGCCACCGCGACGGTTCAACTTTATGATCAGCCCCAGCATTTT.